This T cell receptor (beta chain) was profiled in a study of blood T cell repertoires in COVID-19. Background on the study: Sources were T cells, B-cell-depleted T cells, or PBMCs; the material itself was cDNA or gDNA.

Individuals aged roughly 18 to 95 years were recruited from 20 to 25 US areas. In the original workflow: Estimates of nucleated cell counts were drawn from the amplification of reference gene primers. This table comes from immunoSEQ multiplex PCR, and its TCRdb copy is limited to in-frame clones, with some not included. V, J and clone size reflect that table, while D and trimming were determined from the DNA. The sample carries over 130,000 clones, 84% recorded once. Trimming cost V 10 bases and J 10 bases, with 17 bases left between them. The V gene's germline CDR1 is SGHTA and CDR2 FQGNSA. The CDR3 is made up of 12 amino acids.

The clonotype originates from a man aged 45 to 65 in a cohort exposed to, infected with or recovered from COVID-19 (not recorded which). The rearrangement links TRBV7-2 to TRBJ2-1, with TRBD2 as a possible D gene (6 bases). The sample taken for sequencing was PBMCs or T cells enriched from blood (not recorded which). CDR3 DNA: TGTGCCACCCGACTAGTTTCGACCGAGCAGTTCTTC. Its protein is CATRLVSTEQFF.